The TCR beta chain described here comes from a study of shared T cell receptors in the human thymus. V was clipped by 6 bases and J by 4 bases; unmatched bases: 16. This CDR3 comprises 17 residues. The V gene's germline CDR1 is SGHVS and CDR2 FNYEAQ. Clones were read by immunoSEQ multiplex PCR, and TCRdb kept only the in-frame ones, dropping some. The sample lists under 850,000 clones, around 89% occurring once. A further study also used this sample, focusing on human thymus T cells. From that study: Those donating were healthy Finnish infants in corrective surgery for congenital heart defects. In unrelated individuals, thymic repertoires overlapped highly, according to related research.

This clonotype originated in a boy under three years old with a congenital heart defect. The sequenced material came from thymocytes. This chain joins TRBV7-6 and TRBJ2-7, with TRBD2 identical over 9 bases. The CDR3 loop reads CASSPFLSGSPFYEQYF. DNA for the CDR3: TGTGCCAGCAGTCCTTTTCTTAGCGGGAGTCCTTTTTACGAGCAGTACTTC.